These 18 T cell receptor beta chains originate from one sample sequenced in a study of OX40 agonist ivuxolimab in advanced cancers. Using immunoSEQ multiplex PCR, the repertoire was profiled, and TCRdb retains in-frame clones only, with some absent. The data hold about 74,000 clones, with just over 90% observed a single time. Source: CD4+ or CD8+ T cells sorted from blood, taken in a trial of the OX40 agonist ivuxolimab. The receptors stem from an adult with an advanced solid tumor such as melanoma, head and neck, liver or kidney cancer.

The chain has TRBV10-3 and TRBJ1-4; D is uncertain. The germline gives CDR1 ENHRY, CDR2 SYGVKD. V was trimmed by 0 bases and J by 8 bases, leaving 4 bases between them. The CDR3 contains 12 residues. CDR3 DNA sequence: TGTGCCATCAGTGAGTCGAACGAAAAACTGTTTTTT. Translating gives CAISESNEKLFF.

The chain is built from TRBV13 and TRBJ2-2; D gene unclear. Per the germline V gene, CDR1 is PRHDT and CDR2 is FYEKMQ (reference sequence). V was cut by 4 bases and J by 0 bases, with 9 bases left in between. This CDR3 has 15 amino acids. CDR3 region: CASSYGRANTGELFF. The CDR3 DNA sequence: TGTGCCAGCAGCTACGGACGGGCGAACACCGGGGAGCTGTTTTTT.

This chain links TRBV30 with TRBJ1-5; D uncertain. V was clipped by 1 base and J by 1 base, with 11 bases between them. CDR1 is GTSNPN, CDR2 SVGIG, per germline (reference sequence). This CDR3 comprises 15 residues. The CDR3 protein is CAWSAPDTSNQPQHF. The DNA of the CDR3 is TGTGCCTGGAGTGCTCCCGACACCAGCAATCAGCCCCAGCATTTT.

The chain joins TRBV4-1 to TRBJ2-7; 10 positions match TRBD1. The V gene's germline CDR1 is MGHRA and CDR2 YSYEKL. CDR3 length: 15 residues. Trimming at V came to 1 base and at J to 5 bases, leaving 5 bases not matched to a gene. DNA of the CDR3: TGCGCCAGCAGCCAAGCGACAGGGGGCGCGGACGAGCAGTACTTC. Amino acids: CASSQATGGADEQYF.

The chain uses TRBV5-6 and TRBJ2-1, with 10 bases lining up with TRBD2. Germline assignment: CDR1 SGHDT and CDR2 YYEEEE. This CDR3 spans 16 amino acids. With V trimmed by 0 bases and J by 3 bases, 3 bases remained unmatched. The CDR3 loop is CASSLGAGGSYNEQFF. The DNA for the CDR3 is TGTGCCAGCAGCTTGGGAGCGGGAGGGAGCTACAATGAGCAGTTCTTC. Supplemented by reference TRBV5-6 and TRBJ2-1, the full variable domain reads DAGVTQSPTHLIKTRGQQVTLRCSPKSGHDTVSWYQQALGQGPQFIFQYYEEEERQRGNFPDRFSGHQFPNYSSELNVNALLLGDSALYLCASSLGAGGSYNEQFFGPGTRLTVL.

The CDR3 sequence is CASSVGTTFWDEQYF. Written as DNA, the CDR3 is TGTGCCAGCAGCGTAGGGACTACCTTCTGGGACGAGCAGTACTTC. This sequence joins TRBV9 and TRBJ2-5; a possible D gene is TRBD2 (6 bases). The end of the DNA is better explained by TRBJ2-7, so the J call may be wrong. There are 15 residues in the CDR3. Germline V CDR1 and CDR2: SGDLS, YYNGEE.

This sequence joins TRBV6-6 and TRBJ2-7; 7 bases are a match to TRBD1. From germline, CDR1 is MNHNY and CDR2 SVGAGI (reference sequence). The CDR3 has 15 residues. V shed 4 bases, J shed 5 bases, and the junction held 11 bases outside the gene matches. The CDR3, as DNA: TGTGCCAGCAGTTCTATTACAGGGGCCCAAGACGAGCAGTACTTC. Its translation: CASSSITGAQDEQYF.

Notes on this clone: In the same sample, other DNA sequences code for this CDR3. The rearrangement uses TRBV5-6 and TRBJ2-7, with 9 bases lining up with TRBD1. Germline-derived CDR1 and CDR2 are SGHDT and YYEEEE. The CDR3 has 14 residues. Unmatched junction bases numbered 1, after V lost 0 bases and J lost 3 bases. CDR3 sequence reads: CASSLGQGVYEQYF. The CDR3 DNA reads as TGTGCCAGCAGCTTGGGACAGGGGGTCTACGAGCAGTACTTC.

The chain has TRBV7-6 and TRBJ2-5; 8 nucleotides agree with TRBD1. Germline-derived CDR1 and CDR2 are SGHVS and FNYEAQ. J was trimmed by 4 bases and V by 5 bases; bases with no gene match: 6. The length of the CDR3 is 14 residues. Here the CDR3 reads CASSQAGGPETQYF. The CDR3 nucleotides read TGTGCCAGCAGCCAGGCAGGGGGCCCAGAGACCCAGTACTTC.

This rearrangement joins TRBV19 to TRBJ2-1; D remains ambiguous. CDR1 LNHDA and CDR2 SQIVND come from the germline V gene (reference sequence). V lost 1 base, J lost 5 bases, and 3 bases lay in between. This CDR3 has 12 residues. The CDR3 spells CASSIAHNEQFF. In nucleotides, the CDR3 is TGTGCCAGTAGTATAGCCCACAATGAGCAGTTCTTC.

This clone was counted once. The J gene is TRBJ1-5, the V gene TRBV6-5, with D tentatively TRBD1 (6 bases). V was pared by 4 bases and J by 15 bases, with 16 bases between. CDR1 and CDR2 from the germline V gene are MNHEY and SVGAGI. CDR3 length: 12 residues. This CDR3 reads CASSSGHSGAHF. Here the CDR3 DNA reads TGTGCCAGCAGTTCGGGGCATTCGGGGGCGCATTTT.

CDR3 bases: TGTGCCAGCAGCCAAGATGGAGGGGAAGGGGCGCGGACCGGGGAGCTGTTTTTT. Its translation: CASSQDGGEGARTGELFF. The V and J genes are TRBV14 and TRBJ2-2, with D possibly TRBD2 on 6 matching bases. CDR1 is SGHDN and CDR2 is FVKESK in the germline V gene. V shed 0 bases and J shed 5 bases, with 19 bases lying between them. The CDR3 sequence is 18 residues long.

The genes are TRBV7-2 and TRBJ2-7; D is perhaps TRBD1 (6 bases). This CDR3 spans 13 amino acids. The germline V and J ends were trimmed by 11 bases and 3 bases, with 17 bases remaining between them. From germline, CDR1 is SGHTA and CDR2 FQGNSA. DNA of the CDR3: TGTGCCTCACACAGGGCTTTTGACTACGAGCAGTACTTC. Its protein product is CASHRAFDYEQYF.

The rearrangement links TRBV7-6 to TRBJ1-2, with D possibly matching TRBD1 (5 bases). Germline lookup yields CDR1 SGHVS and CDR2 FNYEAQ. V lost 5 bases and J lost 0, with 10 bases in between. CDR3 length: 14 amino acids. CDR3 residues: CASSPRGANYGYTF. The CDR3, as DNA: TGTGCCAGCAGCCCTCGGGGGGCTAACTATGGCTACACCTTC.

The gene calls are TRBV9 and TRBJ1-1, with D perhaps TRBD1 (5 bases). Germline CDR1 reads SGDLS; CDR2 reads YYNGEE. The CDR3 runs to 15 residues. The V gene lost 2 bases and the J gene lost 5 bases, with 16 bases spanning the gap. CDR3 DNA sequence: TGTGCCAGCAGCGTTTCTGGGGCCTCGGGAACTGAAGCTTTCTTT. It encodes CASSVSGASGTEAFF.

The rearrangement joins TRBV2 to TRBJ1-2; no clear D gene. Germline loops: CDR1 SNHLY, CDR2 FYNNEI. The CDR3 length is 13 residues. Between the trimmed V and J ends, which lost 6 bases and 7 bases, there was a span of 15 bases. The CDR3 is CASSPSTTAGYTF. The CDR3 coding sequence is TGTGCCAGCAGCCCCTCTACGACGGCTGGCTACACCTTC.

This clone was seen a single time. The genes are TRBV6-1 and TRBJ1-2; the D is unclear. Trimming cost V 2 bases and J 3 bases, with 10 bases left between them. Looked up from germline, CDR1 is MNHNS and CDR2 is SASEGT. The CDR3 has 14 residues. The CDR3 spells CASSELGFDYGYTF. CDR3 in DNA: TGTGCCAGCAGTGAACTTGGGTTCGACTATGGCTACACCTTC.

V and J are TRBV4-1 and TRBJ1-3; D is undetermined. The CDR3 runs to 17 residues. Germline CDR1 reads MGHRA; CDR2 reads YSYEKL. Trimming shortened V by 0 bases and J by 3 bases, and 15 bases separated the two germline ends. The CDR3: CASSQDQARVFGNTIYF. For the CDR3, the DNA is TGCGCCAGCAGCCAAGATCAAGCGAGGGTCTTTGGAAACACCATATATTTT.